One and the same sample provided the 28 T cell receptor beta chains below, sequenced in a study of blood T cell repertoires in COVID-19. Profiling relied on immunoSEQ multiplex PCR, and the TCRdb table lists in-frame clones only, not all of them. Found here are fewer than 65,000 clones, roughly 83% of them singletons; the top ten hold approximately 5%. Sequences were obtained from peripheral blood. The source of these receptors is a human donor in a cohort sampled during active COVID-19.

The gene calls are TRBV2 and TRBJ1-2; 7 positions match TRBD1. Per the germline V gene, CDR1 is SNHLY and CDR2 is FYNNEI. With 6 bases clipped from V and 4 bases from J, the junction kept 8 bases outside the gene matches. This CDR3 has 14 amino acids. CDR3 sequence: CASSSDREVYGYTF. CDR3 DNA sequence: TGTGCCAGCAGCTCCGACAGGGAAGTCTATGGCTACACCTTC.

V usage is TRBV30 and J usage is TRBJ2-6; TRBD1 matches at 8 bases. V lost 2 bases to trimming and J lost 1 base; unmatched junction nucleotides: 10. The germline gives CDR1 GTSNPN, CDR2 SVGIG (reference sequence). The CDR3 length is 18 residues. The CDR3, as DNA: TGTGCCTGGAGTATTCAGGGGGCAGGGGGTTCTGGGGCCAACGTCCTGACTTTC. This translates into CAWSIQGAGGSGANVLTF.

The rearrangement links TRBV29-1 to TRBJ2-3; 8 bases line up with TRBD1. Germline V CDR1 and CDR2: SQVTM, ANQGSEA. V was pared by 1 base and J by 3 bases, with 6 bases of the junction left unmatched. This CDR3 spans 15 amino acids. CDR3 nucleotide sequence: TGCAGCGTTGAAGCCGGCAGGGGGCTGACAGATACGCAGTATTTT. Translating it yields CSVEAGRGLTDTQYF.

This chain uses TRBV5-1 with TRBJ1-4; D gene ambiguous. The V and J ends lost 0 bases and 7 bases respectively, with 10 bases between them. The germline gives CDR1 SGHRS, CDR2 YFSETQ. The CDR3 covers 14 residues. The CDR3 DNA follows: TGCGCCAGCAGCTTGGTCCCCCCCAGTGAAAAACTGTTTTTT. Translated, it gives CASSLVPPSEKLFF.

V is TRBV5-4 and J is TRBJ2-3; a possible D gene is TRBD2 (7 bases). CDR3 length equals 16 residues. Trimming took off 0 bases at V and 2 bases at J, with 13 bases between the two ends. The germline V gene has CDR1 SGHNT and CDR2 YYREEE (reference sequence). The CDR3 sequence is CASSLVLGGPTDTQYF. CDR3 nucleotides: TGTGCCAGCAGCTTGGTGCTCGGGGGGCCCACAGATACGCAGTATTTT.

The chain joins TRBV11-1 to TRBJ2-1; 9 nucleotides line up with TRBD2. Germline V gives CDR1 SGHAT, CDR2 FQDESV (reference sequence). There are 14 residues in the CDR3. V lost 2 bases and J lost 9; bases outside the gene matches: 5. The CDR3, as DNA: TGTGCCAGCAGCTTACCTAGCGGGGTAGGTGAGCAGTTCTTC. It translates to CASSLPSGVGEQFF.

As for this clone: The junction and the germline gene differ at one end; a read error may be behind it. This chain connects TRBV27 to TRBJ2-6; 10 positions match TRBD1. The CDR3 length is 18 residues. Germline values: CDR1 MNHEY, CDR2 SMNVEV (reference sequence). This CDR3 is CASSISGQGFLGANVLTF. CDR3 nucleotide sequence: TGTGCCAGCAGTATATCGGGACAGGGGTTCCTGGGGGCCAACGTCCTGACTTTC.

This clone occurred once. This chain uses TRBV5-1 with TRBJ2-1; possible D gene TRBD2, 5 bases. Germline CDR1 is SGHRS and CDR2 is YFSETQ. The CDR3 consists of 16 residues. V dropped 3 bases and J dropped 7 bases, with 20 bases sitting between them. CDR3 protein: CASSYPSGSTGNEQFF. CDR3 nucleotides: TGCGCCAGCAGCTACCCTTCAGGCTCGACGGGGAATGAGCAGTTCTTC.

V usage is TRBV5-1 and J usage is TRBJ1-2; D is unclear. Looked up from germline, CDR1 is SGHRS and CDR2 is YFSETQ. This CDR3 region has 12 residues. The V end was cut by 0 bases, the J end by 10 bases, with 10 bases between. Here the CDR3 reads CASSLGAGAYTF. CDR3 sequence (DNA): TGCGCCAGCAGCTTGGGGGCAGGCGCCTACACCTTC.

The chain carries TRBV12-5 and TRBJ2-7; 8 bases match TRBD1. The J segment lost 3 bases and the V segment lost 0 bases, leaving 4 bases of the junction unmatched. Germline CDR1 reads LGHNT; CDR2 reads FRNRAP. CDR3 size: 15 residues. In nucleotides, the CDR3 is TGTGCTAGTGGTTTGGTACCTGGACAGGGCTACGAGCAGTACTTC. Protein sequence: CASGLVPGQGYEQYF.

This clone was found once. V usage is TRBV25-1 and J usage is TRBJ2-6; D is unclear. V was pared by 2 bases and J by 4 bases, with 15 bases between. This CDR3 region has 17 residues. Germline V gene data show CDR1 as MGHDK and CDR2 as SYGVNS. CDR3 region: CASSEERPVQGANVLTF. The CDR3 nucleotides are TGTGCCAGCAGTGAAGAGCGTCCCGTTCAAGGGGCCAACGTCCTGACTTTC. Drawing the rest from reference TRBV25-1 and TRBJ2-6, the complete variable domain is EADIYQTPRYLVIGTGKKITLECSQTMGHDKMYWYQQDPGMELHLIHYSYGVNSTEKGDLSSESTVSRIRTEHFPLTLESARPSHTSQYLCASSEERPVQGANVLTFGAGSRLTVL.

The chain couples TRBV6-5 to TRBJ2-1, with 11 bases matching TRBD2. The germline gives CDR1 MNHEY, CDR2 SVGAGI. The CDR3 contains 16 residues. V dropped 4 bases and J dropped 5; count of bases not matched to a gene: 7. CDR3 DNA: TGTGCCAGCAGTTCCCCGCCGGGACTAGCGGACAATGAGCAGTTCTTC. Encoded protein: CASSSPPGLADNEQFF.

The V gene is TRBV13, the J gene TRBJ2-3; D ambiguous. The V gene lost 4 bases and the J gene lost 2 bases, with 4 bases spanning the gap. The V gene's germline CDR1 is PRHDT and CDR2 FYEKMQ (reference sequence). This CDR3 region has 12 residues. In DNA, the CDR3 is TGTGCCAGCAGCTCAGTCACAGATACGCAGTATTTT. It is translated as CASSSVTDTQYF.

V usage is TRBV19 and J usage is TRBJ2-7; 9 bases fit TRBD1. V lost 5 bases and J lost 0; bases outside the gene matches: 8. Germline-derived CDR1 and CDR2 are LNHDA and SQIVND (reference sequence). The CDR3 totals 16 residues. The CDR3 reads CASSPNGQGTSYEQYF. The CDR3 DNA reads TGTGCCAGTAGTCCCAACGGACAGGGGACCTCCTACGAGCAGTACTTC.

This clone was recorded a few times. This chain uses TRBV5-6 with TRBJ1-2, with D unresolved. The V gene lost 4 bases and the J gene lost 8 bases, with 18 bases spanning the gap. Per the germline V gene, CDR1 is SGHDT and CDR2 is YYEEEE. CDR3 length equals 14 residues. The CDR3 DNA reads TGTGCCAGCAGCGGAGGGCTTACGTCGGGAGGCTACACCTTC. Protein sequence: CASSGGLTSGGYTF.

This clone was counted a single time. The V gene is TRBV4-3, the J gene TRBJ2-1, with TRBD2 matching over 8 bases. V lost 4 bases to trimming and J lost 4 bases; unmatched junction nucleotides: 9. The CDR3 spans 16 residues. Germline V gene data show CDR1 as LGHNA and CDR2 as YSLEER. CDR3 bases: TGCGCCAGCAGCCTAATAGCGGGACATCTATACAATGAGCAGTTCTTC. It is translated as CASSLIAGHLYNEQFF.

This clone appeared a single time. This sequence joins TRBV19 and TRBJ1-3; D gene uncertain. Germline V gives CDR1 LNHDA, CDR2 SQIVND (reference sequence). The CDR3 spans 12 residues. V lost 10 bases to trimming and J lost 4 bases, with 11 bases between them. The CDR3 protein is CATGSPGNTIYF. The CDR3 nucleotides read TGTGCCACAGGCAGCCCGGGAAACACCATATATTTT. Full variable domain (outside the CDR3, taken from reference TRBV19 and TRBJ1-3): DGGITQSPKYLFRKEGQNVTLSCEQNLNHDAMYWYRQDPGQGLRLIYYSQIVNDFQKGDIAEGYSVSREKKESFPLTVTSAQKNPTAFYLCATGSPGNTIYFGEGSWLTVV.

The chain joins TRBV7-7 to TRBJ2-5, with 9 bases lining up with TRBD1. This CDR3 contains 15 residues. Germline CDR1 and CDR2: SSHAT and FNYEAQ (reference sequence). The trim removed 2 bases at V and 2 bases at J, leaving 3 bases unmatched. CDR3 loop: CASSLRTGVQETQYF. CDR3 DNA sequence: TGTGCCAGCAGCTTACGGACAGGGGTGCAAGAGACCCAGTACTTC.

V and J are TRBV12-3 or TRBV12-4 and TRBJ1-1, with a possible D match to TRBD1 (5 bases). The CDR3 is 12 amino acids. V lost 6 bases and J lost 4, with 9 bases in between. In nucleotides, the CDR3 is TGTGCCAGCAGCCCGGGGGGCACTGAAGCTTTCTTT. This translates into CASSPGGTEAFF.

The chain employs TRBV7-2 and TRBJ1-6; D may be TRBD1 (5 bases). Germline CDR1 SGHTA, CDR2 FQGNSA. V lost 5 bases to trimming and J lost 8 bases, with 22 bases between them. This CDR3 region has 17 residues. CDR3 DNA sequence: TGTGCCAGCAGCCGCAGTCCGGGGTGGGGAGGGGATTCACCCCTCCACTTT. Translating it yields CASSRSPGWGGDSPLHF. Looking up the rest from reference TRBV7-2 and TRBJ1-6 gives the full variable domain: GAGVSQSPSNKVTEKGKDVELRCDPISGHTALYWYRQSLGQGLEFLIYFQGNSAPDKSGLPSDRFSAERTGGSVSTLTIQRTQQEDSAVYLCASSRSPGWGGDSPLHFGNGTRLTVT.

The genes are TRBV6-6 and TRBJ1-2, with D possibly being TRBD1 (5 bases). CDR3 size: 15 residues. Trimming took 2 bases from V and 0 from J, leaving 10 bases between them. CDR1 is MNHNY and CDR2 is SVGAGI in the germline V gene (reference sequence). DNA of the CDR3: TGTGCCAGCAGTTACGAGCGACAGCCTAACTATGGCTACACCTTC. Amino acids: CASSYERQPNYGYTF.

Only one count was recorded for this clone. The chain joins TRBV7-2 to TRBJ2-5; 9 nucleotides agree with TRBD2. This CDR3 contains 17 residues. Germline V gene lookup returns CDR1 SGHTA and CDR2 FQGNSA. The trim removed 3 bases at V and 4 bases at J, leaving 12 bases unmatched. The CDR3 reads CASSFAGAGGPGETQYF. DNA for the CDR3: TGTGCCAGCAGCTTCGCAGGGGCGGGGGGGCCTGGAGAGACCCAGTACTTC.

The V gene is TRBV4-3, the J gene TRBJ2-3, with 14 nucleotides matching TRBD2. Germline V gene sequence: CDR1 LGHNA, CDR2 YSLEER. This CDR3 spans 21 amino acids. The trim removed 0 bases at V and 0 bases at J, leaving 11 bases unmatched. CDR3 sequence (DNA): TGCGCCAGCAGCCAAGATCTCGGACTAGCGGGGGGCCGGTCTAGCACAGATACGCAGTATTTT. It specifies CASSQDLGLAGGRSSTDTQYF.

The CDR3 nucleotides are TGTGCCAGCAGCTTGGGTGGTTCCCGGACAGGCCATGAAAAACTGTTTTTT. This gives the protein CASSLGGSRTGHEKLFF. V is TRBV7-9 and J is TRBJ1-4; 7 nucleotides agree with TRBD1. CDR1 is SEHNR and CDR2 is FQNEAQ in the germline V gene (reference sequence). The CDR3 consists of 17 residues. Trimming cost V 3 bases and J 6 bases; bases outside gene matches: 13.

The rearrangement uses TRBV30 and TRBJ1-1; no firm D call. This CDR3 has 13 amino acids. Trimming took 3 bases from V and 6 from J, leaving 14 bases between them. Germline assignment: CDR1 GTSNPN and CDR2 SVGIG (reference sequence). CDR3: CAWSLPMRSEAFF. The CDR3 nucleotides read TGTGCCTGGAGCCTCCCAATGAGGTCTGAAGCTTTCTTT.

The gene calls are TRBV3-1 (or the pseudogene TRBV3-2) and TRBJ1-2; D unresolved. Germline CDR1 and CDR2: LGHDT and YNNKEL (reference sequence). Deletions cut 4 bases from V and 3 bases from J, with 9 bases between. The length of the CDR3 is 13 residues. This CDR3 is CASSRLGDYGYTF. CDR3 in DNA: TGTGCCAGCAGCCGTCTCGGGGACTATGGCTACACCTTC.

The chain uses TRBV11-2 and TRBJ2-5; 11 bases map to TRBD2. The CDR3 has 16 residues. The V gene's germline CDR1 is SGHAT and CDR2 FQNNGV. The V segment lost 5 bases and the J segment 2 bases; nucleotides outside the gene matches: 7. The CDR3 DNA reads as TGTGCCAGCAGCCGGGGGGGACTAGCGGAACAAGAGACCCAGTACTTC. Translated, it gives CASSRGGLAEQETQYF.

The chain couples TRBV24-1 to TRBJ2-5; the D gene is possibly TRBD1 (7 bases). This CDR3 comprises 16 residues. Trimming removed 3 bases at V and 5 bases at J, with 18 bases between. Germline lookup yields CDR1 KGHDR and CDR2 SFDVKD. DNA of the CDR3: TGTGCCACCAGTGATCCGACGGAGGGGGCGCGGGAGACCCAGTACTTC. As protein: CATSDPTEGARETQYF.